This passage covers 8 T cell receptor beta chains from one sample sequenced in a study of T cells in Graves' hyperthyroidism and ophthalmopathy. Amplification of TCR beta CDR3 regions was performed using RNA transcripts as template. The HTBI primer set served for first-round RT-PCR of the TCR CDR3. TCRdb fed the multiplex PCR reads into MiXCR, producing one record per CDR3 protein. Of under 300,000 distinct CDR3 sequences listed, about 20% are singletons. The sample consisted of blood. The receptor source for this set is a man aged 25 to 45 with Graves' ophthalmopathy.

This clonotype was recorded many times. The chain joins TRBV28 to TRBJ2-7; D is possibly TRBD1 (6 bases). The CDR3 runs 15 residues. Germline CDR1 MDHEN, CDR2 SYDVKM. With 5 bases removed from V and 7 bases from J, the gap between germline ends came to 21 bases. CDR3 coding DNA: TGTGCCAGCAGTCCTCGAGGCGGCAGGGGTTATGAGCAGTACTTC. It codes for CASSPRGGRGYEQYF.

In this sample, this clonotype turned up many times. V usage is TRBV7-2 and J usage is TRBJ1-1, with D hard to call. Trimming stripped 5 bases from V and 1 base from J, with 11 bases between. The V gene's germline CDR1 is SGHTA and CDR2 FQGNSA. The length of the CDR3 is 14 residues. Here the CDR3 reads CASSQRRWNTEAFF. CDR3 DNA: TGTGCCAGCAGCCAGCGGCGGTGGAACACTGAAGCTTTCTTT.

This clonotype was seen only a few times. The J gene is TRBJ2-3, the V gene TRBV19, with D unclear. The CDR3 runs 15 residues. Germline values: CDR1 LNHDA, CDR2 SQIVND (reference sequence). The V gene lost 0 bases and the J gene lost 1 base, with 8 bases spanning the gap. The CDR3 loop is CASSIDRTGTDTQYF. The CDR3 coding sequence is TGTGCCAGTAGTATAGATCGAACAGGCACAGATACGCAGTATTTT.

This clonotype was seen a single time. The V and J genes are TRBV29-1 and TRBJ2-3; 7 bases are shared with TRBD2. Trimming cost V 4 bases and J 3 bases; bases outside gene matches: 10. The CDR3 extends over 15 amino acids. Germline V gives CDR1 SQVTM, CDR2 ANQGSEA. The CDR3 region is CSVGPARGGTDTQYF. CDR3 nucleotide sequence: TGCAGCGTTGGCCCTGCAAGGGGAGGGACAGATACGCAGTATTTT.

The J gene is TRBJ2-2, the V gene TRBV11-1; 7 bases line up with TRBD2. The CDR3 is made up of 15 amino acids. Germline V gene data show CDR1 as SGHAT and CDR2 as FQDESV (reference sequence). The V segment lost 5 bases and the J segment 8 bases; nucleotides outside the gene matches: 11. The CDR3: CASSKEAGEGGELFF. DNA for the CDR3: TGTGCCAGCAGCAAGGAGGCGGGGGAAGGAGGGGAGCTGTTTTTT.

V and J are TRBV7-8 and TRBJ2-1; 9 bases match TRBD1. Germline lookup yields CDR1 SGHVS and CDR2 FQNEAQ. V was pared by 1 base and J by 0 bases, with 10 bases of the junction left unmatched. There are 19 residues in the CDR3. The CDR3 DNA reads as TGTGCCAGCAGCTTAGGAGGTGGGACAGGGCCAGGCTCCTACAATGAGCAGTTCTTC. As protein: CASSLGGGTGPGSYNEQFF.

The sample holds a few counts of this clonotype. The rearrangement links TRBV28 to TRBJ2-1, with D unresolved. V was cut by 7 bases and J by 4 bases, with 14 bases left in between. The germline gives CDR1 MDHEN, CDR2 SYDVKM. This CDR3 has 14 residues. CDR3 nucleotides: TGTGCCAGCATTACCCTGTCAAATTACAATGAGCAGTTCTTC. This translates into CASITLSNYNEQFF.

This clonotype was counted ten times or more. V usage is TRBV2 and J usage is TRBJ1-1; no definite D call. The CDR3 totals 13 residues. Trimming took 6 bases from V and 1 from J, leaving 9 bases between them. CDR1 SNHLY and CDR2 FYNNEI come from the germline V gene. In DNA form, the CDR3 reads TGTGCCAGCAGGCCAAGCAAGAACACTGAAGCTTTCTTT. Its protein product is CASRPSKNTEAFF.